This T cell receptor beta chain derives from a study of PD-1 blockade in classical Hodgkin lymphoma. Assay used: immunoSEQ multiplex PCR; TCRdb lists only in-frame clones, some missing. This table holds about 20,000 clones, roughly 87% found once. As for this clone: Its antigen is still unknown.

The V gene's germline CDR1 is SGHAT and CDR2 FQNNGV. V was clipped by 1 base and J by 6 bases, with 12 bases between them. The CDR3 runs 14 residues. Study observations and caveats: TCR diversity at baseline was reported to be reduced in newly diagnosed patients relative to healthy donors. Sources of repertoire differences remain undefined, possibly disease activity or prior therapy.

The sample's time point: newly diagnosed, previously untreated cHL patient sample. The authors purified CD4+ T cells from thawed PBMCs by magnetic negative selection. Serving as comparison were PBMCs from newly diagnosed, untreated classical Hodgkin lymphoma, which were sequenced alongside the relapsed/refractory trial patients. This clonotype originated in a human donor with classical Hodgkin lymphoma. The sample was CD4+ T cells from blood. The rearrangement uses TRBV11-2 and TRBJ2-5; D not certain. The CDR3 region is CASSLGVLDQTQYF. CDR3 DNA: TGTGCCAGCAGCTTAGGAGTATTAGACCAGACCCAGTACTTC.